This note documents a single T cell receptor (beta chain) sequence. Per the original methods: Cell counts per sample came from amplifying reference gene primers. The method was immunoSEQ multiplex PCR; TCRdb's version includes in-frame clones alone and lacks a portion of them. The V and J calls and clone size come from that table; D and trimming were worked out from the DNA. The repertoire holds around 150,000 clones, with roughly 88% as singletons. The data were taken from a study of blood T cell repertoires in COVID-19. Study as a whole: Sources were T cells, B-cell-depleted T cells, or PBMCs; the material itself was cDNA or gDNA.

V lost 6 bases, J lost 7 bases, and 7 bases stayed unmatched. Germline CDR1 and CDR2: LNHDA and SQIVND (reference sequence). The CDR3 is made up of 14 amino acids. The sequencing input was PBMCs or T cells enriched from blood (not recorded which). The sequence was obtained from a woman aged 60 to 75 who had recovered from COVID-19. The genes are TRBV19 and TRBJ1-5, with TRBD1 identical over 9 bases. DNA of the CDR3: TGTGCCAGTAGACCCGGGACAGGGATCCAGCCCCAGCATTTT. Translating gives CASRPGTGIQPQHF.